This T cell receptor beta chain was identified during a study of post-analysis software for immune sequencing data. Study outcomes and limitations: Patients showed TRBV5-6, TRBV5-1 and TRBV20-1 among a handful of TRBV segments more frequent than in controls. The normalized Chao1 diversity of multiple sclerosis patients was significantly lower than that of controls.

Trimming took 1 base from V and 7 from J, leaving 17 bases between them. Germline CDR1 SGHRS, CDR2 YFSETQ. The CDR3 consists of 15 residues. As for this clonotype: Its antigen is not identified.

Every TCR beta cDNA library bore unique molecular identifiers. The authors obtained approximately 540,000 cDNA molecules from around 0.96 to 9.9 million T cells. TCRdb recomputed calls from the PCR reads with MiXCR, one row per CDR3 protein. The sample lists hundreds of thousands of distinct CDR3 sequences; about 53% were seen once. V usage is TRBV5-1 and J usage is TRBJ2-5; tentatively, D is TRBD2 (6 bases). This receptor was obtained from a girl aged 5-17 years with multiple sclerosis. The sequenced sample was blood. Written as DNA, the CDR3 is TGCGCCAGCAGCTTGTTGTCGCAACCCGGGGGGACCCAGTACTTC. Translation gives CASSLLSQPGGTQYF.